A single sample is the source of the 12 T cell receptor beta chains below, sequenced in a study of blood T cell repertoires in COVID-19. Profiling relied on immunoSEQ multiplex PCR, and the TCRdb table lists in-frame clones only, not all of them. Here the sample spans some 140,000 clones, about 85% being singletons. The sample taken for sequencing was peripheral blood. The receptor set was obtained from a human donor in a cohort sampled during active COVID-19.

The chain uses TRBV7-6 and TRBJ2-5, with TRBD2 identical over 7 bases. The CDR3 is made up of 16 amino acids. Germline V gene sequence: CDR1 SGHVS, CDR2 FNYEAQ. Unmatched junction bases numbered 16, after V lost 1 base and J lost 11 bases. Written as DNA, the CDR3 is TGTGCCAGCAGCTTAGAGGCCCCCGCGGGGGAACCGAATCAGTACTTC. Its protein is CASSLEAPAGEPNQYF.

V is TRBV7-2 and J is TRBJ1-2; D may be TRBD1 (5 bases). The V gene lost 5 bases and the J gene lost 4 bases, with 14 bases spanning the gap. The CDR3 covers 14 residues. From germline, CDR1 is SGHTA and CDR2 FQGNSA. The CDR3, as DNA: TGTGCCAGCAGCCGGGGGGGGACGGGCTATGGCTACACCTTC. Translated: CASSRGGTGYGYTF.

The chain has TRBV11-1 and TRBJ2-5; D remains unclear. Germline values: CDR1 SGHAT, CDR2 FQDESV (reference sequence). The length of the CDR3 is 15 residues. V was clipped by 1 base and J by 3 bases, with 12 bases between them. The DNA for the CDR3 is TGTGCCAGCAGCTTAGTGACTGGCGTAAAAGAGACCCAGTACTTC. Translation: CASSLVTGVKETQYF.

The chain carries TRBV27 and TRBJ1-2; D might be TRBD1 (6 bases). Trimming stripped 5 bases from V and 4 bases from J, with 17 bases between. The CDR3 has 15 residues. The germline gives CDR1 MNHEY, CDR2 SMNVEV (reference sequence). CDR3 nucleotide sequence: TGTGCCAGCAGTCGCTCGTTGGGGACACTCTATGGCTACACCTTC. As protein: CASSRSLGTLYGYTF.

The chain has TRBV6-5 and TRBJ2-3; TRBD1 matches at 8 bases. Trimming took 6 bases from V and 1 from J; bases not matched to a gene: 3. The germline gives CDR1 MNHEY, CDR2 SVGAGI. This CDR3 has 14 amino acids. CDR3 in amino acids: CASRDRAGTDTQYF. In nucleotides, the CDR3 is TGTGCCAGCAGGGACAGGGCTGGCACAGATACGCAGTATTTT.

J is TRBJ1-2 and V is TRBV7-3; no clear D. Trimming cost V 5 bases and J 3 bases, with 16 bases left between them. CDR1 SGHTA and CDR2 FQGTGA come from the germline V gene. The CDR3 runs 15 residues. The CDR3 DNA reads TGTGCCAGCAGCGCTACCCCGACTAGCCACTATGGCTACACCTTC. It translates to CASSATPTSHYGYTF.

In this sample, this clone turned up a few times. The V call is TRBV3-1 (or the pseudogene TRBV3-2), the J call TRBJ2-5; 8 nucleotides align to TRBD2. Per the germline V gene, CDR1 is LGHDT and CDR2 is YNNKEL (reference sequence). This CDR3 is built from 14 residues. The V segment lost 0 bases and the J segment 7 bases; nucleotides outside the gene matches: 4. CDR3 DNA sequence: TGTGCCAGCAGCCAAGATTTTGCGGGGGGGACCCAGTACTTC. Translation: CASSQDFAGGTQYF.

V gene TRBV5-3 combines with J gene TRBJ2-3, with D perhaps matching TRBD2 (6 bases). TRBV5-3 carries the ORF label, with uncertain function. This CDR3 is 13 amino acids long. V lost 2 bases, J lost 7 bases, and 11 bases lay in between. The CDR3 sequence: CARSFAGLYTQYF. The CDR3 DNA is TGTGCCAGAAGCTTCGCGGGGTTATATACGCAGTATTTT.

This clone was detected only once. The chain is built from TRBV5-6 and TRBJ1-4; a weak D match, TRBD1 (6 bases). Germline V gene lookup returns CDR1 SGHDT and CDR2 YYEEEE. Trimming took off 4 bases at V and 7 bases at J, with 8 bases between the two ends. The CDR3 length is 12 residues. The CDR3 region is CASSRDTEKLFF. In DNA, the CDR3 is TGTGCCAGCAGCCGGGACACTGAAAAACTGTTTTTT.

The chain has TRBV10-3 and TRBJ1-2, with D possibly matching TRBD1 (5 bases). This CDR3 has 14 amino acids. Trimming cost V 3 bases and J 6 bases, with 14 bases left between them. CDR1 ENHRY and CDR2 SYGVKD come from the germline V gene. CDR3 sequence reads: CAISDGGGGDGYTF. DNA of the CDR3: TGTGCCATCAGTGATGGGGGAGGAGGGGATGGCTACACCTTC.

The chain uses TRBV6-5 and TRBJ1-1; 9 bases are a match to TRBD1. This CDR3 has 15 amino acids. Germline V CDR1 and CDR2: MNHEY, SVGAGI. The J segment lost 3 bases and the V segment lost 0 bases, leaving 2 bases of the junction unmatched. CDR3 nucleotides: TGTGCCAGCAGTTACTCGAGACAGGGGGACACTGAAGCTTTCTTT. It translates to CASSYSRQGDTEAFF.

V and J are TRBV6-5 and TRBJ2-3; TRBD2 matches at 8 bases. The CDR3 extends over 12 amino acids. The germline CDR1 and CDR2 sequences are MNHEY and SVGAGI. V lost 6 bases to trimming and J lost 6 bases; unmatched junction nucleotides: 2. The CDR3 here is CASSLAGDTQYF. The DNA of the CDR3 is TGTGCCAGCAGCTTAGCGGGGGATACGCAGTATTTT.